Listed below are T cell receptor beta chains from one sample, sequenced in a study of T cell responses to AZD1222 COVID-19 vaccine. Clones were read by immunoSEQ multiplex PCR, and TCRdb kept only the in-frame ones, dropping some. Among 150,000 to 200,000 clones listed, approximately 91% were seen once. The sequences come from peripheral blood, collected 28 days after the second AZD1222 dose. Source of these receptors: an adult who received the AZD1222 COVID-19 vaccine. The CDR3 runs from the conserved cysteine through the conserved F or W. The D gene is left open where the match is weak. Only some rows state a clone size, as once, few, many or a class for expanded clones.

j_call,d_call,v_call,clone_size,cdr3_aa,cdr3_nt
TRBJ1-4,NA,TRBV15,NA,CATSQRTDTNEKLFF,TGTGCCACCAGCCAAAGGACGGATACTAATGAAAAACTGTTTTTT
TRBJ2-3,NA,TRBV27,NA,CASSWDGDTQYF,TGTGCCAGCAGTTGGGACGGAGATACGCAGTATTTT
TRBJ1-1,NA,TRBV6-5,few,CASRGPGRLNTEAFF,TGTGCCAGCAGGGGACCGGGACGGCTGAACACTGAAGCTTTCTTT
TRBJ2-6,NA,TRBV6-4,once,CASSATGYSGANVLTF,TGTGCCAGCAGTGCCACAGGGTACTCTGGGGCCAACGTCCTGACTTTC
TRBJ2-2,TRBD1,TRBV5-1,NA,CASSPATGLDTGELFF,TGCGCCAGCAGCCCGGCGACAGGGCTGGACACCGGGGAGCTGTTTTTT
TRBJ2-3,NA,TRBV5-8,NA,CASGTGRGQGDTQYF,TGTGCCAGCGGCACAGGGAGGGGGCAAGGAGATACGCAGTATTTT
TRBJ1-2,TRBD1,TRBV14,NA,CASSPGTDGSYGYTF,TGTGCCAGCAGCCCAGGGACAGACGGGTCCTATGGCTACACCTTC
TRBJ1-2,NA,TRBV11-2,NA,CASSRANYGYTF,TGTGCCAGCAGCCGAGCTAACTATGGCTACACCTTC
TRBJ1-3,NA,TRBV19,NA,CASSRPRDGPSGNTIYF,TGTGCCAGTAGTAGACCAAGGGACGGACCCTCTGGAAACACCATATATTTT
TRBJ1-6,NA,TRBV3-1/TRBV3-2,NA,CASSHWAGDNSPLHF,TGTGCCAGCAGCCATTGGGCAGGGGATAATTCACCCCTCCACTTT
TRBJ2-7,NA,TRBV10-3,NA,CAISQAGALHEQYF,TGTGCCATCAGCCAAGCAGGGGCACTCCACGAGCAGTACTTC
TRBJ1-1,TRBD1,TRBV27,NA,CASRQQGPTEAFF,TGTGCCAGCAGGCAACAGGGGCCCACTGAAGCTTTCTTT
TRBJ1-6,NA,TRBV6-7,NA,CASSPSRCSYNSPLHF,TGTGCCAGCAGCCCCTCCCGGTGCTCCTATAATTCACCCCTCCACTTT
TRBJ2-6,NA,TRBV2,once,CASSPRPGANVLTF,TGTGCCAGCAGTCCTAGACCTGGGGCCAACGTCCTGACTTTC
TRBJ2-5,TRBD2,TRBV6-6,NA,CASNRREGRETQYF,TGTGCCAGCAATAGACGGGAGGGCCGAGAGACCCAGTACTTC
TRBJ1-5,NA,TRBV27,NA,CASSQLPGRDSNQPQHF,TGTGCCAGCAGTCAACTCCCGGGACGGGATAGCAATCAGCCCCAGCATTTT
TRBJ1-1,TRBD1,TRBV15,once,CATSRWTGRAPTEAFF,TGTGCCACCAGCCGCTGGACAGGAAGGGCCCCTACTGAAGCTTTCTTT
TRBJ1-6,NA,TRBV2,NA,CASRGNYNSPLHF,TGTGCCAGCAGAGGGAATTATAATTCACCCCTCCACTTT